This T cell receptor beta chain was sequenced for a study of T cell responses to AZD1222 COVID-19 vaccine (dated by TCRdb to the early 2020s). Regarding the research as a whole: TCR sequencing covered over 230 trial participants: around 210 given two doses of AZD1222 and 26 given two doses of MenACWY control vaccine. Enrollment into the trials was organized by age into subgroups of 18-55, 56-69 and 70-plus years, and those subgroups contained 148, 28 and 57 TCR-sequenced participants, respectively.

The paper as a whole reports these results and caveats: No day 14 peak-response samples were available, so repertoires were characterized only after the peak T cell response. Most participants were white British and females outnumbered males, and the authors suggested that clonal diversity may have been underestimated. Spike-specific TCR breadth and depth rose significantly after two AZD1222 doses compared with day 0 and with MenACWY recipients. Vaccine-associated CD4 TCRs spanned the whole spike protein, with dominant responses in regions 160-218 and 743-854. Only a handful of AZD1222 recipients were SARS-CoV-2 seropositive at baseline, limiting conclusions about previously exposed vaccinees. The 56-69-year group was small, and its depth increase did not reach significance, likely because of low power. Reportedly, close to half of the unique spike-specific TCRs recognized epitopes lying outside the regions that are mutated in the B.1.351 and B.1.1.7 variants.

The sample's time point, from its label and the paper: about 28 days (+/-7) after the second vaccine dose. AZD1222 recipients given second doses at about 4 weeks or at about 12 weeks were pooled, since spike-specific TCR depth and breadth were not found to differ between the two schedules. Vaccinee samples came from UK trials COV001 and COV002, including a single-blind randomized controlled phase 2/3 trial of AZD1222 (ChAdOx1 nCoV-19) in healthy adults. Trial participant PBMC samples were collected at day 0 and day 28 after the second dose for TCRbeta chain sequencing. Trimming removed 2 bases from V and 0 bases from J, leaving 9 bases between the germline ends. CDR1 SGHDT and CDR2 YYEEEE are derived from the germline V gene. The CDR3 numbers 15 residues from cysteine through phenylalanine. Only CDR3 DNA remains: 45 bases, in frame from the first base. This clone has more than one count but fewer than ten. Its antigen specificity is not known. Base-call qualities are not available, and no considerably larger clone is one nucleotide away.

The CDR3 regions of human TCRbeta chains were analyzed by immunosequencing. The original pipeline was this. Repertoire TCRs were checked for matches against a reference library of SARS-CoV-2-specific TCRs that had been generated using the MIRA antigen-specificity platform. Breadth was defined as the fraction of unique TCRs that were SARS-CoV-2-associated, and depth was defined as the fraction of total T cells that were SARS-CoV-2-associated. Each spike-specific TCR was assigned to its reactive spike region and to a CD4 or CD8 class using the MIRA data. Log10-transformed breadth and depth values were compared by one-way ANOVA with Sidak's multiple comparisons tests. The table comes from immuneACCESS by way of TCRdb, which keeps in-frame sequences with V and J called. Part of the clones is missing from these tables; in studies checked, under half for an unresolved V gene and the rest for unknown reasons. The DNA was the basis for D and trimming; V, J and clone size are from that table. This sample lists fewer than 70,000 clones; under 90% were detected once. The top ten hold roughly 13% of the sample.

The source of this sequence is an adult who received the AZD1222 COVID-19 vaccine. Sequenced material: peripheral blood, taken 28 days after the second AZD1222 dose. Recombination joined TRBV5-6 with TRBJ1-3; the D region possibly corresponds to TRBD1 (5 bases align). At the DNA level, the sequence is TGTGCCAGCAGCTTCGGGGACGACTCTGGAAACACCATATATTTT. This yields the protein CASSFGDDSGNTIYF.